This T cell receptor beta chain stems from a study of breast tumors, draining lymph nodes, adjacent tissues. In regard to this clonotype: A read error may account for a junction end that differs from germline.

This CDR3 contains 14 residues. Germline V gene data show CDR1 as MNHNS and CDR2 as SASEGT. Samples came from axillary lymph nodes draining the breast cancer. TCRdb recomputed calls from the multiplex PCR reads with MiXCR, one row per CDR3 protein. The repertoire holds approximately 90,000 distinct CDR3 sequences, with over 25% as singletons. V gene TRBV6-1 combines with J gene TRBJ1-6, with a tentative D call TRBD1 (5 bases). The origin of this receptor is a female donor with breast cancer. Some clones in this sample may be carry-over from other donors' samples. The sample consisted of axillary lymph node tissue. The CDR3 sequence: CACRHRDGNSPLHF. The CDR3, as DNA: TGTGCCTGCAGGCACCGGGACGGTAATTCACCCCTCCACTTT.